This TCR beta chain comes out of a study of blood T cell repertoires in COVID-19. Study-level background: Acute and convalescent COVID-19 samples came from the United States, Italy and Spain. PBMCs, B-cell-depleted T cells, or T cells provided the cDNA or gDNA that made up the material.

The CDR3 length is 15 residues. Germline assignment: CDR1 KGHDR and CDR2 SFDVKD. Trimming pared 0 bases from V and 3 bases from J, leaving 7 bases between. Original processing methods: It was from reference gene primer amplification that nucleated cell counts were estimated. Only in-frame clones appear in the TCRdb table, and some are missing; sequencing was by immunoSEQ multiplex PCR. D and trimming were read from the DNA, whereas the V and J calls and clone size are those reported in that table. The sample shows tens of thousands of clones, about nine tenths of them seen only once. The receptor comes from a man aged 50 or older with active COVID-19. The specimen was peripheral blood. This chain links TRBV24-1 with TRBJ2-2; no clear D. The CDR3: CATSDLGAHTGELFF. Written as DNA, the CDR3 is TGTGCCACCAGTGATTTGGGAGCCCACACCGGGGAGCTGTTTTTT.